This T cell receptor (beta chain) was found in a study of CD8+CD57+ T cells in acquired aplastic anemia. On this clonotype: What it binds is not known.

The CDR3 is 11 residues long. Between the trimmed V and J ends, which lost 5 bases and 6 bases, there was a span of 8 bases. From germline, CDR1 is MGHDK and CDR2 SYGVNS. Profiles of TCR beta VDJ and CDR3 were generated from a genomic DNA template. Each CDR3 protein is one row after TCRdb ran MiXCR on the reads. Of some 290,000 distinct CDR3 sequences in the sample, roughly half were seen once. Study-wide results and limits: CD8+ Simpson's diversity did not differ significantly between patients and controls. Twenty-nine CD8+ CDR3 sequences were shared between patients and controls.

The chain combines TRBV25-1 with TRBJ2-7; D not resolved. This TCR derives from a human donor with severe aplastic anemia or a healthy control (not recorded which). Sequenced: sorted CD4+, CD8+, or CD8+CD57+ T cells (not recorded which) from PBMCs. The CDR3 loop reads CASSPLLEQYF. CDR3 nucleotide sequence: TGTGCCAGCAGTCCCCTTCTCGAGCAGTACTTC.